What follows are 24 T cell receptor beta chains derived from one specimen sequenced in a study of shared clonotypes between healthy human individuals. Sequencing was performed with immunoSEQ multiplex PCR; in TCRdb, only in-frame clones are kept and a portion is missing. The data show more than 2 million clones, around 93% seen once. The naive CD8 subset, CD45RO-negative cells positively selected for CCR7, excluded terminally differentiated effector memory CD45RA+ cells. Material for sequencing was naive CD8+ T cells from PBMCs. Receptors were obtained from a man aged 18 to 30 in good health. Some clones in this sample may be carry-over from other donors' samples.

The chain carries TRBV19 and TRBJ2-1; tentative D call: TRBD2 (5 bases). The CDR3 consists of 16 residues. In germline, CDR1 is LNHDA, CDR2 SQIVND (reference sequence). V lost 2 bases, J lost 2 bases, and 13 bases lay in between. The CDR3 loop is CASSITPSSTYNEQFF. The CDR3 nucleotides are TGTGCCAGTAGTATAACCCCTAGCAGTACCTACAATGAGCAGTTCTTC.

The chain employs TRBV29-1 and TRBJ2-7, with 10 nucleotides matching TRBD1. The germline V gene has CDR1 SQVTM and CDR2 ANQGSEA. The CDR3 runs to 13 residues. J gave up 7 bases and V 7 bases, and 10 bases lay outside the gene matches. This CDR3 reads CSALDRGSGEQYF. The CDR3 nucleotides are TGCAGCGCCCTGGACAGGGGGTCAGGAGAGCAGTACTTC.

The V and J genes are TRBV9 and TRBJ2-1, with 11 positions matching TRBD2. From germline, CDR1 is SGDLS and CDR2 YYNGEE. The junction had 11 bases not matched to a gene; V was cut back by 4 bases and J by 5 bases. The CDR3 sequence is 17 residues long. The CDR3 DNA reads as TGTGCCAGCAGCCTAGGCCCTAGCGGGAGGAGGGACAATGAGCAGTTCTTC. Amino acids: CASSLGPSGRRDNEQFF. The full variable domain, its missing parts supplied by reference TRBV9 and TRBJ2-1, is DSGVTQTPKHLITATGQRVTLRCSPRSGDLSVYWYQQSLDQGLQFLIQYYNGEERAKGNILERFSAQQFPDLHSELNLSSLELGDSALYFCASSLGPSGRRDNEQFFGPGTRLTVL.

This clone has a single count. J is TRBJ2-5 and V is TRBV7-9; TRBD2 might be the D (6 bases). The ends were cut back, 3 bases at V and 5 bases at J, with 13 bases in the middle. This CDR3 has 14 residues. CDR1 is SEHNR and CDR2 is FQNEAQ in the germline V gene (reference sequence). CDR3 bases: TGTGCCAGCAGCTTCAGGGAGGTTGGGGAGACCCAGTACTTC. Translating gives CASSFREVGETQYF.

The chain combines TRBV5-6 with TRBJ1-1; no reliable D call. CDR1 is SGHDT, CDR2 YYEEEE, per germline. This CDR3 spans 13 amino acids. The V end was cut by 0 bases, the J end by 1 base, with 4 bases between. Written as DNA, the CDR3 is TGTGCCAGCAGCTTGGCCTCGAACACTGAAGCTTTCTTT. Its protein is CASSLASNTEAFF.

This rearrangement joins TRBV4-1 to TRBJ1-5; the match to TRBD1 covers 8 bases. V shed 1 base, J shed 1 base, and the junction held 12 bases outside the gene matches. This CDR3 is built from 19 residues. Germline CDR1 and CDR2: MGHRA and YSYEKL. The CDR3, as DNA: TGCGCCAGCAGCCAAGGAGTTATCAGGGGGCCTCGGAGCAATCAGCCCCAGCATTTT. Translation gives CASSQGVIRGPRSNQPQHF.

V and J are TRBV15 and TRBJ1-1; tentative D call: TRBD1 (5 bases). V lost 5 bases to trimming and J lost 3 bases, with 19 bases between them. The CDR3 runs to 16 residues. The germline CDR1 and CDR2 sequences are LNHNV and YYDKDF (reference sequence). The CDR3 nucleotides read TGTGCCACCAGCGGAAAGGAAGACCCAGGGTACACTGAAGCTTTCTTT. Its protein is CATSGKEDPGYTEAFF.

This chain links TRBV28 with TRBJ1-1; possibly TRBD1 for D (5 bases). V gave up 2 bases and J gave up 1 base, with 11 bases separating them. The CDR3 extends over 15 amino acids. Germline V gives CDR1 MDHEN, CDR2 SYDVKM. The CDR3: CASSLRDRPNTEAFF. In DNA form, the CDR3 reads TGTGCCAGCAGTTTACGTGACAGACCGAACACTGAAGCTTTCTTT.

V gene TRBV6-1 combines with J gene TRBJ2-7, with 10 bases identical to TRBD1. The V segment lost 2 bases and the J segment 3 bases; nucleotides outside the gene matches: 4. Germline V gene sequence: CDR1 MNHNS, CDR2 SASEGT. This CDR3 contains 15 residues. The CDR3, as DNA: TGTGCCAGCAGTGAATTGGGGACAGGGGTCTACGAGCAGTACTTC. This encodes CASSELGTGVYEQYF.

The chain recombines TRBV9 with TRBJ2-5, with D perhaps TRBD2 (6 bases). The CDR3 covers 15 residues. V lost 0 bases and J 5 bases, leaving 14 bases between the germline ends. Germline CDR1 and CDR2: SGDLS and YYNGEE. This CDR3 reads CASSVDGGVQETQYF. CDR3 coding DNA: TGTGCCAGCAGCGTAGACGGGGGAGTTCAGGAGACCCAGTACTTC.

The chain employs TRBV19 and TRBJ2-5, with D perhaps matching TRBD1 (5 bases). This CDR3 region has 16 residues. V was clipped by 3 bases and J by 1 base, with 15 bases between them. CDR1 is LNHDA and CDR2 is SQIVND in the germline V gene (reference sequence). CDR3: CASSMVAGWVQETQYF. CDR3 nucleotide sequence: TGTGCCAGTAGTATGGTTGCAGGGTGGGTCCAAGAGACCCAGTACTTC.

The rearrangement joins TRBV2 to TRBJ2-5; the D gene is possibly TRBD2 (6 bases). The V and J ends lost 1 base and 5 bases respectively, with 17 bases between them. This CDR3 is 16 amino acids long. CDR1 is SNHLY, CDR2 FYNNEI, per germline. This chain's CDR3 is CASSEGGWRGSETQYF. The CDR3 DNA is TGTGCCAGCAGTGAAGGCGGTTGGCGGGGCTCGGAGACCCAGTACTTC.

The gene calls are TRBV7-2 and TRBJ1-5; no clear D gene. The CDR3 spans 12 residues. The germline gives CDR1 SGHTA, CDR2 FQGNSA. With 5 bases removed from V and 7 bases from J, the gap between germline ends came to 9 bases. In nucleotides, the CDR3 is TGTGCCAGCAGCCCCTCTGGACAGCCCCAGCATTTT. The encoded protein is CASSPSGQPQHF. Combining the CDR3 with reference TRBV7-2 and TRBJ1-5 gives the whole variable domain GAGVSQSPSNKVTEKGKDVELRCDPISGHTALYWYRQSLGQGLEFLIYFQGNSAPDKSGLPSDRFSAERTGGSVSTLTIQRTQQEDSAVYLCASSPSGQPQHFGDGTRLSIL.

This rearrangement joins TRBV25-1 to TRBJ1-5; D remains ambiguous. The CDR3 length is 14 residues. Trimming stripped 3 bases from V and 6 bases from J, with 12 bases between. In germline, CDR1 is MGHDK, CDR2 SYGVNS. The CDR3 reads CASSDSHLGQPQHF. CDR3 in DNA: TGTGCCAGCAGTGATTCCCACCTAGGTCAGCCCCAGCATTTT.

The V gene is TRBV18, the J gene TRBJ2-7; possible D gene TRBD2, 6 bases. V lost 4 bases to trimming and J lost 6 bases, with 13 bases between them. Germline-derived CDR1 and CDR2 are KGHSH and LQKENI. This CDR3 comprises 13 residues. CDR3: CASSLGTSGEQYF. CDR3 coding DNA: TGTGCCAGCTCACTCGGGACTTCGGGCGAGCAGTACTTC. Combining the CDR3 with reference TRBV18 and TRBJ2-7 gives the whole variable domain NAGVMQNPRHLVRRRGQEARLRCSPMKGHSHVYWYRQLPEEGLKFMVYLQKENIIDESGMPKERFSAEFPKEGPSILRIQQVVRGDSAAYFCASSLGTSGEQYFGPGTRLTVT.

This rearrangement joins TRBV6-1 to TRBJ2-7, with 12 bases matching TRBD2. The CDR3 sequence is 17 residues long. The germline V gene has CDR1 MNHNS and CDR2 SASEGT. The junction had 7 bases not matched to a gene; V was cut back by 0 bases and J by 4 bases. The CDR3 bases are TGTGCCAGCAGTGAAGCTACGGGACTAGCGGGTCCTTACGAGCAGTACTTC. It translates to CASSEATGLAGPYEQYF.

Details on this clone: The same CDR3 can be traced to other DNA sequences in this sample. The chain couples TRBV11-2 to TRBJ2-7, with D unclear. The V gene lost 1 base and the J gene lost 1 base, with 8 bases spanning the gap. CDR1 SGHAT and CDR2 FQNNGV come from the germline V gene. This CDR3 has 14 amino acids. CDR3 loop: CASSLGWGSYEQYF. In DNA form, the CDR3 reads TGTGCCAGCAGCTTAGGTTGGGGTTCCTACGAGCAGTACTTC.

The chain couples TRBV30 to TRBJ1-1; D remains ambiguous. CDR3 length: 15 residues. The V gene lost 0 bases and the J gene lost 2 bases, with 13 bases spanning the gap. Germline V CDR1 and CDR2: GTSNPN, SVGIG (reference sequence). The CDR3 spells CAWSVPGEGNTEAFF. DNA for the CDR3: TGTGCCTGGAGTGTACCGGGCGAGGGTAACACTGAAGCTTTCTTT.

CDR3 nucleotide sequence: TGTGCCAGCAGGGGACGGCAGTCAAATCCCTACGAGCAGTACTTC. Amino acids: CASRGRQSNPYEQYF. The gene calls are TRBV6-5 and TRBJ2-7, with D perhaps TRBD1 or TRBD2 (5 bases each). Germline V gene lookup returns CDR1 MNHEY and CDR2 SVGAGI. The CDR3 has 15 amino acids. The V end lost 6 bases, the J end lost 2 bases, and 17 bases lay between the germline ends.

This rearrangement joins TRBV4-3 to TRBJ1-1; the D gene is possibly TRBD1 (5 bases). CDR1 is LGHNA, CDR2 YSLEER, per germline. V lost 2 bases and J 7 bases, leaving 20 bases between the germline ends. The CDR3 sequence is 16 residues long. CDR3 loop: CASSQLTGAPVVEAFF. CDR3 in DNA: TGCGCCAGCAGCCAACTTACCGGGGCCCCAGTCGTTGAAGCTTTCTTT.

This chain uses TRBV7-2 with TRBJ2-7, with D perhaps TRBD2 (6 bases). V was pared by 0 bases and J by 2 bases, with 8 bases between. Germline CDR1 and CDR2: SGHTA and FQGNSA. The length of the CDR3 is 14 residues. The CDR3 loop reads CASSLAGGAYEQYF. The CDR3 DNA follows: TGTGCCAGCAGCTTAGCGGGAGGAGCCTACGAGCAGTACTTC.

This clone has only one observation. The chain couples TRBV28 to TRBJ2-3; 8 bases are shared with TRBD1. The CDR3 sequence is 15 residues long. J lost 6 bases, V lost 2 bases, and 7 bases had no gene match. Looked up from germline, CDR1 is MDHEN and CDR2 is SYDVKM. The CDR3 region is CASSLRDRPGDTQYF. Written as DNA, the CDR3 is TGTGCCAGCAGTTTACGGGACAGGCCTGGGGATACGCAGTATTTT.

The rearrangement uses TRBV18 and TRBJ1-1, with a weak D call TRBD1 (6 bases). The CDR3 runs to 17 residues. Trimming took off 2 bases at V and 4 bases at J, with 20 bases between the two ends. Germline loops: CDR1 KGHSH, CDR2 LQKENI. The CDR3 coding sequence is TGTGCCAGCTCACCAGAGTTGGCCGGGGGGCGGGGCACTGAAGCTTTCTTT. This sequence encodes CASSPELAGGRGTEAFF.

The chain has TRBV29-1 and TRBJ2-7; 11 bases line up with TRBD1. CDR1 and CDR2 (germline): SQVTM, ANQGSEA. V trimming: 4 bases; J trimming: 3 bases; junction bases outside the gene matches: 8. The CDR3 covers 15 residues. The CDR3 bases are TGCAGCGTTGTTAGGAGAGGGACAGGGGGCTACGAGCAGTACTTC. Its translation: CSVVRRGTGGYEQYF.